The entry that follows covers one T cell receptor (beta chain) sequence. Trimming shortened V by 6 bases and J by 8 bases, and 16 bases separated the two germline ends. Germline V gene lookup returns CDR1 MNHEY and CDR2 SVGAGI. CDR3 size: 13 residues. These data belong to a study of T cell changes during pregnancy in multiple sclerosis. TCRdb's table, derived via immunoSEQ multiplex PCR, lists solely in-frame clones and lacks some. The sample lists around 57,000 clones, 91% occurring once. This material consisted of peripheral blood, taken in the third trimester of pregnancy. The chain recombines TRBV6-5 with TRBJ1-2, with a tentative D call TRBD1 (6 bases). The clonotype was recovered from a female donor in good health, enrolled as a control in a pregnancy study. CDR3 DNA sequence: TGTGCCAGCAGGGGGACACGATCTGGAGGCTACACCTTC. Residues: CASRGTRSGGYTF.